A single sample gave rise to the 16 T cell receptor beta chains below, sequenced in a study of identical twins. TCRdb used MiXCR to reprocess the 5' RACE reads, holding one entry per CDR3 protein. The table has around 480,000 distinct CDR3 sequences, 13% to 15% seen once. This same sample was also taken into another study, of yellow fever vaccine responses in identical twins.

Specimen: CD4+ T cells sorted from blood. The receptors were sampled from a woman under 30 in good health.

This clonotype was observed a few times. The chain couples TRBV2 to TRBJ2-7; TRBD2 matches 7 bases. This CDR3 region has 14 residues. J was trimmed by 0 bases and V by 7 bases; bases with no gene match: 6. Germline V gene lookup returns CDR1 SNHLY and CDR2 FYNNEI. CDR3 in DNA: TGTGCCAGCAAGGACCGGGAGGACTCCTACGAGCAGTACTTC. As protein: CASKDREDSYEQYF.

There are a few counts of this clonotype. The chain combines TRBV6-1 with TRBJ1-2, with 8 bases identical to TRBD1. After removal of 6 bases from V and 6 bases from J, the junction contained 9 bases not matched to a gene. CDR3 length: 14 amino acids. CDR1 MNHNS and CDR2 SASEGT come from the germline V gene. The CDR3 sequence: CASRTMDRAHGYTF. CDR3 DNA: TGTGCCAGCAGAACCATGGACAGGGCGCATGGCTACACCTTC.

This clonotype was seen repeatedly, ten times or more. This chain connects TRBV10-3 to TRBJ2-2, with 8 bases matching TRBD1. Germline CDR1 is ENHRY and CDR2 is SYGVKD. The V and J ends lost 5 bases and 0 bases, in that order; junction bases with no gene match: 5. CDR3 length: 16 amino acids. CDR3 loop: CAISTGTGANTGELFF. CDR3 bases: TGTGCCATCAGTACTGGGACAGGCGCGAACACCGGGGAGCTGTTTTTT.

This clonotype has only a few counts. The V and J genes are TRBV20-1 and TRBJ2-7, with 9 bases that match TRBD2. After removal of 4 bases from V and 6 bases from J, the junction contained 13 bases not matched to a gene. The CDR3 extends over 15 amino acids. CDR1 is DFQATT, CDR2 SNEGSKA, per germline (reference sequence). In nucleotides, the CDR3 is TGCAGTGCTATTTCCCCCGGGACTAGCTTTGGCGAGCAGTACTTC. This codes for CSAISPGTSFGEQYF.

V is TRBV24-1 and J is TRBJ1-2; TRBD1 is a possible D gene (5 bases). V lost 5 bases and J 2 bases, leaving 5 bases between the germline ends. CDR3 size: 12 residues. CDR1 and CDR2 from the germline V gene are KGHDR and SFDVKD. The chain's CDR3 is CATSAGNYGYTF. The CDR3 bases are TGTGCCACCAGTGCAGGGAACTATGGCTACACCTTC.

This clonotype was seen a few times. The chain joins TRBV12-3 or TRBV12-4 to TRBJ2-6; D ambiguous. Trimming pared 4 bases from V and 1 base from J, leaving 14 bases between. The CDR3 contains 17 residues. The CDR3 loop is CASSYQLSKSGANVLTF. CDR3 nucleotides: TGTGCCAGCAGTTACCAGCTAAGTAAATCTGGGGCCAACGTCCTGACTTTC.

This clonotype has only a few counts. J is TRBJ2-1 and V is TRBV11-2; D is unresolved. The V and J ends lost 5 bases and 8 bases respectively, with 13 bases between them. The V gene's germline CDR1 is SGHAT and CDR2 FQNNGV. The CDR3 has 13 residues. The chain's CDR3 is CASSLMGFDEQFF. The CDR3 DNA sequence: TGTGCCAGCAGCCTGATGGGATTCGATGAGCAGTTCTTC.

Only a few counts were recorded for this clonotype. The rearrangement joins TRBV4-3 to TRBJ2-7; either TRBD1 or TRBD2 may supply D (6 bases each). Germline V gene lookup returns CDR1 LGHNA and CDR2 YSLEER. The CDR3 is made up of 16 amino acids. Trimming pared 0 bases from V and 4 bases from J, leaving 16 bases between. The CDR3 DNA follows: TGCGCCAGCAGCCAAGATCTAGGGGGGACACCATACGAGCAGTACTTC. It yields the protein CASSQDLGGTPYEQYF.

A few counts support this clonotype. The chain couples TRBV7-8 to TRBJ2-1, with D unresolved. With 5 bases removed from V and 0 bases from J, the gap between germline ends came to 17 bases. Germline values: CDR1 SGHVS, CDR2 FQNEAQ. This CDR3 region has 17 residues. The CDR3 spells CASSARPRPSSYNEQFF. DNA for the CDR3: TGTGCCAGCAGCGCCAGACCTAGGCCGAGCTCCTACAATGAGCAGTTCTTC.

The chain joins TRBV7-2 to TRBJ2-5; no clear D. The length of the CDR3 is 13 residues. Trimming removed 2 bases from V and 4 bases from J, with 8 bases in between. Germline values: CDR1 SGHTA, CDR2 FQGNSA. The CDR3 region is CASSLPAVETQYF. DNA for the CDR3: TGTGCCAGCAGCTTACCAGCTGTAGAGACCCAGTACTTC.

The chain uses TRBV15 and TRBJ1-5; D call uncertain. Trimming took off 0 bases at V and 0 bases at J, with 6 bases between the two ends. The germline V gene has CDR1 LNHNV and CDR2 YYDKDF (reference sequence). The CDR3 consists of 15 residues. The CDR3 DNA reads TGTGCCACCAGCAGAGATTCGGTTAGCAATCAGCCCCAGCATTTT. Amino acids: CATSRDSVSNQPQHF.

This clonotype was seen only a few times. The chain joins TRBV30 to TRBJ1-4, with 8 bases identical to TRBD1. V trimming: 0 bases; J trimming: 10 bases; junction bases outside the gene matches: 13. CDR3 size: 16 residues. Germline V CDR1 and CDR2: GTSNPN, SVGIG (reference sequence). CDR3 residues: CAWSVLPGGQRRKLFF. The DNA of the CDR3 is TGTGCCTGGAGTGTCCTCCCAGGGGGCCAAAGGCGAAAACTGTTTTTT.

This clonotype was counted only a few times. The chain is built from TRBV18 and TRBJ2-3, with D maybe TRBD2 (5 bases). The germline gives CDR1 KGHSH, CDR2 LQKENI. V lost 2 bases, J lost 2 bases, and 8 bases lay in between. This CDR3 region has 14 residues. The chain's CDR3 is CASSPTGFTDTQYF. As DNA, the CDR3 is TGTGCCAGCTCACCAACGGGATTCACAGATACGCAGTATTTT.

This clonotype was recorded a few times. V usage is TRBV7-6 and J usage is TRBJ2-7, with TRBD2 matching 7 bases. This CDR3 comprises 14 residues. V shed 5 bases and J 6 bases; nucleotides not matched to a gene: 10. The germline gives CDR1 SGHVS, CDR2 FNYEAQ. The CDR3 nucleotides are TGTGCCAGCAGCCCTAGGACTAGTCTGGCCGAGCAGTACTTC. It translates to CASSPRTSLAEQYF. Using reference TRBV7-6 and TRBJ2-7 for the parts outside the CDR3, the full variable domain is GAGVSQSPRYKVTKRGQDVALRCDPISGHVSLYWYRQALGQGPEFLTYFNYEAQQDKSGLPNDRFSAERPEGSISTLTIQRTEQRDSAMYRCASSPRTSLAEQYFGPGTRLTVT.

This clonotype was detected a few times. The chain employs TRBV5-4 and TRBJ2-1, with 7 bases that match TRBD2. The germline CDR1 and CDR2 sequences are SGHNT and YYREEE (reference sequence). Trimming took 7 bases from V and 4 from J; bases not matched to a gene: 8. The CDR3 spans 14 residues. The CDR3 here is CASGGSSGYNEQFF. CDR3 in DNA: TGTGCCAGCGGTGGGTCTAGCGGTTACAATGAGCAGTTCTTC.

The rearrangement links TRBV7-2 to TRBJ2-7; unclear D gene. Germline V gene sequence: CDR1 SGHTA, CDR2 FQGNSA. The V gene lost 5 bases and the J gene lost 7 bases, with 15 bases spanning the gap. This CDR3 spans 13 amino acids. The CDR3 sequence: CASSPRAAFEQYF. The CDR3 nucleotides are TGTGCCAGCAGCCCCCGAGCCGCGTTTGAGCAGTACTTC.